This T cell receptor beta chain was observed in a study of cytomegalovirus exposure and HLA in healthy donors. Looking at the study overall: Researchers previously reported finding some 110 million unique TCR beta sequences from roughly 180 million T cells. Of roughly 400 genotyped donors, 75% to 90% grouped in the Caucasian-associated ancestry cluster.

General study findings and limits: In a later analysis, HLA-C alleles had the fewest associated TCRs, DRB1 alleles the most.

Each donor's status was that of a healthy bone marrow donor. 60 Vbeta and 13 Jbeta primers were used in PCR. Clones were sequenced by immunoSEQ multiplex PCR, and TCRdb holds only the in-frame ones, with some missing. Among under 150,000 clones listed, about three quarters were seen once. A remark on this clone: Its antigen is not identified.

The CDR3 is 12 residues long. Trimming took 7 bases from V and 5 from J; bases not matched to a gene: 5. The chain employs TRBV23-1 and TRBJ2-7, with 7 bases fitting TRBD2. TRBV23-1 is given ORF status, its function remaining uncertain. The origin of this receptor is a woman aged 40 to 49 in good health and CMV-seronegative. The sample taken for sequencing was PBMCs. The CDR3 DNA reads as TGCGCCAGCAAGACCCGGGGGGACGAGCAGTACTTC. Encoded protein: CASKTRGDEQYF.